These T cell receptor beta chains were read from a single sample in a study of blood T cell repertoires in COVID-19. Assay: immunoSEQ multiplex PCR; the TCRdb copy retains only in-frame clones and omits some. The table shows 120,000 to 150,000 clones, with around 90% occurring only once. The sample taken for sequencing was PBMCs or T cells enriched from blood (not recorded which). These TCRs come from a woman in her thirties or forties who had been exposed to COVID-19. Both conserved end residues are part of each CDR3. A D gene is named only where the DNA matches it firmly. Size is stated for part of the rows, as once, few or many counts, or as a class when the clone is expanded.

TRBD1 TRBJ2-5 TRBV14 NA CASSQPGQGFQTQYF TGTGCCAGCAGCCAACCGGGACAGGGATTTCAGACCCAGTACTTC
TRBD1 TRBJ1-6 TRBV10-2 NA CASRTGTDNSPLHF TGCGCCAGCAGGACTGGGACAGATAATTCACCCCTCCACTTT
NA TRBJ2-4 TRBV28 NA CASRRSPLEVIQYF TGTGCCAGCAGGAGGTCTCCCTTGGAGGTCATTCAGTACTTC
TRBD1 TRBJ1-2 TRBV27 once CASSRYPQGAGDYGYTF TGTGCCAGCAGTCGATACCCACAGGGGGCGGGTGACTATGGCTACACCTTC
TRBD1 TRBJ1-3 TRBV28 NA CASTTQGAKGNTIYF TGTGCCAGCACTACCCAGGGGGCTAAGGGAAACACCATATATTTT
TRBD2 TRBJ2-1 TRBV9 NA CASSVVLGGGSGEQFF TGTGCCAGCAGCGTAGTCCTCGGCGGGGGGAGCGGTGAGCAGTTCTTC
TRBD1 TRBJ1-1 TRBV20-1 NA CSAKGATEAFF TGCAGTGCAAAGGGGGCCACTGAAGCTTTCTTT
NA TRBJ1-1 TRBV3-1/TRBV3-2 NA CASSQDRGGRAFF TGTGCCAGCAGCCAAGATCGAGGGGGTCGTGCTTTCTTT
NA TRBJ1-5 TRBV9 once CASSVGGSNQPQHF TGTGCCAGCAGCGTAGGGGGCAGCAATCAGCCCCAGCATTTT
TRBD1 TRBJ2-7 TRBV5-4 once CASSRDSYEQYF TGTGCCAGCAGCCGGGACAGCTACGAGCAGTACTTC
TRBD1 TRBJ1-4 TRBV2 NA CASARGHEKLFF TGTGCCAGCGCCAGGGGGCACGAAAAACTGTTTTTT
TRBD2 TRBJ2-3 TRBV9 NA CASSVTSGDWSDTQYF TGTGCCAGCAGCGTGACTAGCGGGGATTGGTCAGATACGCAGTATTTT
NA TRBJ1-2 TRBV18 NA CASSPENRDKKYGYTF TGTGCCAGCTCACCAGAGAACCGGGACAAAAAATATGGCTACACCTTC
TRBD1 TRBJ1-1 TRBV5-1 NA CASSRWDSQNTEAFF TGCGCCAGCAGCCGCTGGGACAGCCAGAACACTGAAGCTTTCTTT
NA TRBJ1-1 TRBV7-2 NA CASSSPSLNSEAFF TGTGCCAGCAGCTCACCGAGCCTAAACTCCGAAGCTTTCTTT
TRBD1 TRBJ1-5 TRBV14 once CASSKDRGSPQPQHF TGTGCCAGCAGCAAGGACAGGGGGTCCCCTCAGCCCCAGCATTTT
NA TRBJ1-2 TRBV25-1 few CASSATGGYTF TGTGCCAGCAGTGCGACGGGAGGCTACACCTTC
TRBD2 TRBJ2-1 TRBV7-3 NA CASSSPTGTRGEQFF TGTGCCAGCAGCTCGCCTACCGGGACTAGGGGTGAGCAGTTCTTC
NA TRBJ2-3 TRBV7-2 NA CASSLVGLPFTDTQYF TGTGCCAGCAGCTTAGTGGGCTTACCCTTCACAGATACGCAGTATTTT
NA TRBJ1-4 TRBV7-9 NA CASSRESLFF TGTGCCAGCAGCCGGGAATCGCTGTTTTTT
NA TRBJ1-6 TRBV28 once CASSPPRTPLHF TGTGCCAGCAGTCCCCCTAGGACACCCCTCCACTTT
NA TRBJ1-2 TRBV2 NA CASSDPSDFSMGYTF TGTGCCAGCAGTGATCCGTCCGACTTTAGCATGGGCTACACCTTC
TRBD2 TRBJ2-7 TRBV6-6 NA CASSLAGSSYEQYF TGTGCCAGCAGTCTAGCGGGTAGCTCCTACGAGCAGTACTTC
TRBD2 TRBJ2-2 TRBV28 NA CASSLGLDIGELFF TGTGCCAGCAGTTTAGGACTAGATATCGGGGAGCTGTTTTTT
NA TRBJ1-2 TRBV10-3 NA CAIANLGRGANYGYTF TGTGCCATCGCCAACCTAGGACGGGGAGCTAACTATGGCTACACCTTC